The clone carrying this T cell receptor beta chain was seen more than once but under ten times. Its target is not known. The data are from a study of CD8 T cells in ankylosing spondylitis. The study's findings and limits: Characteristic of ankylosing spondylitis blood, it appeared, was a TCR beta motif comprising several highly homologous variants.

TCRdb used MiXCR to reprocess the 5' RACE reads, holding one entry per CDR3 protein. The table lists 50,000 to 70,000 distinct CDR3 sequences, 6.2% of them singletons. The CDR3 loop spans 14 amino acids. Germline V gene lookup returns CDR1 MNHEY and CDR2 SMNVEV (reference sequence). Trimming cost V 6 bases and J 0 bases, with 6 bases left between them. The rearrangement uses TRBV27 and TRBJ2-6; weak D call: TRBD2 (6 bases). The sequence derives from a male donor with ankylosing spondylitis. Sequencing was done on a sample of synovial fluid, either unsorted or a sorted T cell fraction (not recorded which). The DNA of the CDR3 is TGTGCCAGCAGGGAGGGCTCTGGGGCCAACGTCCTGACTTTC. It yields the protein CASREGSGANVLTF. Drawing the rest from reference TRBV27 and TRBJ2-6, the complete variable domain is EAQVTQNPRYLITVTGKKLTVTCSQNMNHEYMSWYRQDPGLGLRQIYYSMNVEVTDKGDVPEGYKVSRKEKRNFPLILESPSPNQTSLYFCASREGSGANVLTFGAGSRLTVL.